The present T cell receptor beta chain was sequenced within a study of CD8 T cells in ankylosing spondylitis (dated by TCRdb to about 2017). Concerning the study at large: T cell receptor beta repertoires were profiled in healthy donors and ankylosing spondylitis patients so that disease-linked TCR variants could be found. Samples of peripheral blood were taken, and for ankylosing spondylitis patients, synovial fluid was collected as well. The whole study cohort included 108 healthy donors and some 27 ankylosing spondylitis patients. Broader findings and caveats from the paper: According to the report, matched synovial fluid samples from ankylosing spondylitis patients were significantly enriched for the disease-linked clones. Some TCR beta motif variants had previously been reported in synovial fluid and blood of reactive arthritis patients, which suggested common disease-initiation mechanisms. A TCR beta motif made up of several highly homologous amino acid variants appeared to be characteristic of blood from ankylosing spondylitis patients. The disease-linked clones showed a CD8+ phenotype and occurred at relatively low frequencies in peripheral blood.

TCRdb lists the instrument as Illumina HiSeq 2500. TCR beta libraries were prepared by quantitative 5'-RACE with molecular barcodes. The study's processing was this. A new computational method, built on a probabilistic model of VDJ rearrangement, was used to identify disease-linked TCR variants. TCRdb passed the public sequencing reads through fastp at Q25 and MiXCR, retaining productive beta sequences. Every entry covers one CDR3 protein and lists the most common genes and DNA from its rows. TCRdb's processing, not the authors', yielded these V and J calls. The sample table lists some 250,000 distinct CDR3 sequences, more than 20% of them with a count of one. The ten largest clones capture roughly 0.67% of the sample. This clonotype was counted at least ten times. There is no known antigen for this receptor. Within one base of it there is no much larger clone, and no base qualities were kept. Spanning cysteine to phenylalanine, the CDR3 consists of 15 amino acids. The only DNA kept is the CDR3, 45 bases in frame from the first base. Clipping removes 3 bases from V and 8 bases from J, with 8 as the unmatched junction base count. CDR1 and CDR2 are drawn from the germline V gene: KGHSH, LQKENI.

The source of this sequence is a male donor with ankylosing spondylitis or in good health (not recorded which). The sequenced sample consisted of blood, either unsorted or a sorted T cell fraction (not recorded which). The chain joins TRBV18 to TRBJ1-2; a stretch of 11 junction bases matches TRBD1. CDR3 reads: CASSPLGQGGDGYTF. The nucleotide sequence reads TGTGCCAGCTCACCTCTGGGACAGGGGGGTGACGGCTACACCTTC.